This paragraph covers one T cell receptor beta chain sequence. As yet, its antigen is unknown. This entry is derived from a study of monozygotic twins with inflammatory bowel disease. Study results and caveats: By inverse Simpson index, TCRbeta diversity was lower in IBD patients than in healthy co-twins. Healthy twins shared more clonotypes with others than IBD patients, most markedly active ones. Repertoire likeness was no different across concordant and discordant twins, perhaps owing to restricted power.

Each CDR3 protein gets one entry in TCRdb, which reprocessed the 5' RACE reads and gives no DNA. This table lists approximately 330,000 distinct CDR3 sequences. This CDR3 comprises 15 residues. Input material: blood. The V and J genes are TRBV12-3 or TRBV12-4 and TRBJ2-1; TCRdb selects TRBD2, and the lack of DNA leaves this call unchecked. The TCR comes from a human donor with ulcerative colitis or Crohn's disease, or a healthy co-twin of an affected twin (not recorded which). CDR3 region: CASSPRTSGVNEQFF.